The 22 T cell receptor beta chains in this list originate from one sample, sequenced in a study of cytomegalovirus exposure and HLA in healthy donors. Some clones are missing from TCRdb's copy, which holds only in-frame ones; the method was immunoSEQ multiplex PCR. Of fewer than 350,000 clones in the sample, around nine tenths were seen once. The sequenced sample was PBMCs. The receptors originated from a young woman in good health and CMV-seronegative.

The rearrangement links TRBV12-5 to TRBJ2-1; 11 bases agree with TRBD2. The trim removed 7 bases at V and 3 bases at J, leaving 5 bases unmatched. Germline CDR1 and CDR2: LGHNT and FRNRAP. This CDR3 is built from 15 residues. CDR3 loop: CASAILAGVYNEQFF. The CDR3 DNA follows: TGTGCTAGTGCCATACTAGCGGGGGTCTACAATGAGCAGTTCTTC.

The CDR3, as DNA: TGTGCCAGTAGTATGACAGCAACAGATACGCAGTATTTT. Encoded protein: CASSMTATDTQYF. The rearrangement uses TRBV19 and TRBJ2-3, with D tentatively TRBD1 (5 bases). Germline assignment: CDR1 LNHDA and CDR2 SQIVND (reference sequence). V was trimmed by 3 bases and J by 3 bases, leaving 7 bases between them. This CDR3 has 13 residues.

This clone was seen once. The V and J genes are TRBV10-2 and TRBJ1-4, with D possibly being TRBD1 (5 bases). This CDR3 is built from 14 residues. V lost 4 bases to trimming and J lost 2 bases, with 8 bases between them. The germline gives CDR1 WSHSY, CDR2 SAAADI. The chain's CDR3 is CASSVGGTNEKLFF. The CDR3 DNA follows: TGCGCCAGCAGTGTCGGGGGTACTAATGAAAAACTGTTTTTT.

On this clone: The same CDR3 also results from other DNA sequences found in this sample. This chain joins TRBV27 and TRBJ2-7, with 7 bases that match TRBD2. The V gene end was trimmed by 3 bases and the J gene end by 2 bases; junction bases not matched to a gene: 1. This CDR3 spans 13 amino acids. Germline CDR1 is MNHEY and CDR2 is SMNVEV (reference sequence). The CDR3 spells CASSLTSTYEQYF. CDR3 nucleotide sequence: TGTGCCAGCAGTTTGACTAGCACCTACGAGCAGTACTTC.

J is TRBJ2-5 and V is TRBV30; D is unresolved. The CDR3 has 13 amino acids. The V end lost 0 bases, the J end lost 2 bases, and 7 bases lay between the germline ends. CDR1 is GTSNPN, CDR2 SVGIG, per germline (reference sequence). CDR3 coding DNA: TGTGCCTGGAGTGTACATATGCAAGAGACCCAGTACTTC. Its translation is CAWSVHMQETQYF.

The chain combines TRBV11-2 with TRBJ2-7, with D possibly TRBD1 on 6 matching bases. Trimming took off 8 bases at V and 2 bases at J, with 19 bases between the two ends. Germline values: CDR1 SGHAT, CDR2 FQNNGV. CDR3 size: 15 residues. In nucleotides, the CDR3 is TGTGCCAGCTTAACGGCGTGGGGGCAAACCTACGAGCAGTACTTC. Translated, it gives CASLTAWGQTYEQYF.

This chain connects TRBV27 to TRBJ1-5, with unresolved D. The CDR3 has 15 residues. Germline CDR1 reads MNHEY; CDR2 reads SMNVEV (reference sequence). The ends were cut back, 2 bases at V and 0 bases at J, with 8 bases in the middle. The CDR3 here is CASSLAEHSNQPQHF. For the CDR3, the DNA is TGTGCCAGCAGTTTAGCAGAACATAGCAATCAGCCCCAGCATTTT.

V and J are TRBV5-1 and TRBJ2-3; D is unclear. Trimming left V 0 bases short and J 1 base short, with 9 bases between. Germline V lookup: CDR1 SGHRS, CDR2 YFSETQ. The CDR3 loop spans 15 amino acids. CDR3 in amino acids: CASSLAGRGTDTQYF. CDR3 nucleotide sequence: TGCGCCAGCAGCTTGGCCGGTCGGGGCACAGATACGCAGTATTTT.

Remarks on this clone: Mismatch with germline at one junction end may stem from a read error. The chain is built from TRBV4-1 and TRBJ2-7; D might be TRBD1 (5 bases). Germline lookup yields CDR1 MGHRA and CDR2 YSYEKL. The CDR3 extends over 14 amino acids. In nucleotides, the CDR3 is TGCGCCAGCAGCCAAGTGGGGCTGGGTGGTCAAGTTGGCTTC. It yields the protein CASSQVGLGGQVGF.

The sample holds a few counts of this clone. The junction shows a germline mismatch at one end, possibly a read error. The chain couples TRBV7-7 to TRBJ2-5, with TRBD1 matching 10 bases. Germline CDR1 is SSHAT and CDR2 is FNYEAQ (reference sequence). CDR3 length: 14 amino acids. CDR3 sequence (DNA): TGTGCTAGCAGCTCGAGGACAGGGGGAGAGACCCAGTACTTC. Protein sequence: CASSSRTGGETQYF.

The V and J genes are TRBV5-6 and TRBJ2-7, with 9 bases matching TRBD2. Germline CDR1 reads SGHDT; CDR2 reads YYEEEE. The CDR3 spans 15 residues. The V segment lost 2 bases and the J segment 3 bases; nucleotides outside the gene matches: 6. The CDR3 bases are TGTGCCAGCAGCTTTGCACTAGCGGGTGACTACGAGCAGTACTTC. Amino acids: CASSFALAGDYEQYF.

The chain recombines TRBV7-9 with TRBJ2-7; 9 bases fit TRBD1. This CDR3 spans 13 amino acids. Germline CDR1 reads SEHNR; CDR2 reads FQNEAQ (reference sequence). V shed 5 bases, J shed 4 bases, and the junction held 3 bases outside the gene matches. The CDR3 reads CASSPTGGYEQYF. The CDR3 nucleotides read TGTGCCAGCAGCCCGACAGGGGGGTACGAGCAGTACTTC.

The chain recombines TRBV6-1 with TRBJ1-2, with 8 positions matching TRBD1. Losses at the gene ends were 8 bases for V and 5 bases for J; bases not matched to a gene: 7. The CDR3 contains 13 residues. Germline CDR1 is MNHNS and CDR2 is SASEGT. The CDR3 DNA reads as TGTGCCAGCGTGGAGACAGGGGAATATGGCTACACCTTC. Amino acids: CASVETGEYGYTF.

The J gene is TRBJ2-1, the V gene TRBV10-2; D is possibly TRBD2 (5 bases). The CDR3 consists of 16 residues. Deletions cut 8 bases from V and 8 bases from J, with 25 bases between. Germline V lookup: CDR1 WSHSY, CDR2 SAAADI. The CDR3 reads CASSQEATPLLDEQFF. CDR3 nucleotides: TGCGCCAGCTCTCAGGAGGCTACCCCCCTGCTAGATGAGCAGTTCTTC.

J is TRBJ1-2 and V is TRBV5-4; 7 bases match TRBD1. The CDR3 runs 13 residues. V lost 4 bases to trimming and J lost 2 bases; unmatched junction nucleotides: 2. Germline CDR1 and CDR2: SGHNT and YYREEE (reference sequence). The DNA for the CDR3 is TGTGCCAGCAGCGGGGGACAGAACTATGGCTACACCTTC. Encoded protein: CASSGGQNYGYTF. Supplemented by reference TRBV5-4 and TRBJ1-2, the full variable domain reads ETGVTQSPTHLIKTRGQQVTLRCSSQSGHNTVSWYQQALGQGPQFIFQYYREEENGRGNFPPRFSGLQFPNYSSELNVNALELDDSALYLCASSGGQNYGYTFGSGTRLTVV.

The V and J genes are TRBV5-6 and TRBJ2-1; 11 bases are a match to TRBD2. The CDR3 consists of 16 residues. With V trimmed by 6 bases and J by 6 bases, 11 bases remained unmatched. CDR1 is SGHDT, CDR2 YYEEEE, per germline. CDR3 protein: CASTDGVGTSGNEQFF. For the CDR3, the DNA is TGTGCCAGCACCGATGGTGTTGGGACTAGCGGCAATGAGCAGTTCTTC.

The chain recombines TRBV9 with TRBJ2-1, with 7 bases matching TRBD1. V lost 0 bases and J lost 3; bases outside the gene matches: 3. Germline values: CDR1 SGDLS, CDR2 YYNGEE. The CDR3 totals 15 residues. Written as DNA, the CDR3 is TGTGCCAGCAGCGTAGGGACAGGCTTCTACAATGAGCAGTTCTTC. Translation gives CASSVGTGFYNEQFF.

The chain recombines TRBV4-2 with TRBJ2-1, with TRBD2 matching over 11 bases. Germline V lookup: CDR1 LGHNA, CDR2 YNFKEQ. This CDR3 is built from 17 residues. J was trimmed by 6 bases and V by 0 bases; bases with no gene match: 7. CDR3 amino acids: CASSQEISGRVSNEQFF. CDR3 nucleotide sequence: TGTGCCAGCAGCCAAGAAATTAGCGGGAGGGTGAGCAATGAGCAGTTCTTC.

The chain uses TRBV5-1 and TRBJ1-1, with D possibly matching TRBD1 (5 bases). Germline V gene data show CDR1 as SGHRS and CDR2 as YFSETQ. This CDR3 has 14 amino acids. Between the trimmed V and J ends, which lost 0 bases and 2 bases, there was a span of 8 bases. CDR3 sequence reads: CASSLVRVNTEAFF. CDR3 nucleotide sequence: TGCGCCAGCAGCTTGGTCAGGGTCAACACTGAAGCTTTCTTT.

This clone appeared a single time. Additional DNA sequences in this sample encode the identical CDR3. The J gene is TRBJ1-1, the V gene TRBV5-6; 9 bases align to TRBD1. In germline, CDR1 is SGHDT, CDR2 YYEEEE. The trim removed 5 bases at V and 5 bases at J, leaving 7 bases unmatched. The CDR3 has 14 residues. CDR3 in DNA: TGTGCCAGCAGTCTGGGACAGGGAAGGACTGAAGCTTTCTTT. Amino acid sequence: CASSLGQGRTEAFF.

This rearrangement joins TRBV19 to TRBJ1-5, with 7 bases fitting TRBD1. The CDR3 contains 14 residues. Germline CDR1 and CDR2: LNHDA and SQIVND (reference sequence). After removal of 7 bases from V and 4 bases from J, the junction contained 7 bases not matched to a gene. The CDR3 region is CASTTGERNQPQHF. The CDR3 DNA is TGTGCCAGTACTACAGGGGAAAGGAATCAGCCCCAGCATTTT.

The gene calls are TRBV28 and TRBJ1-5; D is undetermined. V was cut by 7 bases and J by 5 bases, with 9 bases left in between. The CDR3 spans 12 residues. Germline assignment: CDR1 MDHEN and CDR2 SYDVKM. The CDR3 region is CASKEGDQPQHF. CDR3 nucleotide sequence: TGTGCCAGCAAGGAGGGTGATCAGCCCCAGCATTTT.